This T cell receptor beta chain is from a study of blood T cell repertoires in COVID-19. Overall study: Sample material is recorded as cDNA or gDNA derived from T cells, B-cell-depleted T cells, or PBMCs.

Losses at the gene ends were 2 bases for V and 10 bases for J; bases not matched to a gene: 4. The CDR3 loop spans 13 amino acids. Germline values: CDR1 MGHRA, CDR2 YSYEKL. TCRdb's table, derived via immunoSEQ multiplex PCR, lists solely in-frame clones and lacks some. This table has 60,000 to 100,000 clones, approximately 90% appearing once. The clonotype was recovered from a man aged 50 or older with active COVID-19. This sequence joins TRBV4-1 and TRBJ1-2, with TRBD1 matching over 10 bases. Input material: peripheral blood. For the CDR3, the DNA is TGCGCCAGCAGCCAACCCGGGACAGGGGACTACACCTTC. It translates to CASSQPGTGDYTF.